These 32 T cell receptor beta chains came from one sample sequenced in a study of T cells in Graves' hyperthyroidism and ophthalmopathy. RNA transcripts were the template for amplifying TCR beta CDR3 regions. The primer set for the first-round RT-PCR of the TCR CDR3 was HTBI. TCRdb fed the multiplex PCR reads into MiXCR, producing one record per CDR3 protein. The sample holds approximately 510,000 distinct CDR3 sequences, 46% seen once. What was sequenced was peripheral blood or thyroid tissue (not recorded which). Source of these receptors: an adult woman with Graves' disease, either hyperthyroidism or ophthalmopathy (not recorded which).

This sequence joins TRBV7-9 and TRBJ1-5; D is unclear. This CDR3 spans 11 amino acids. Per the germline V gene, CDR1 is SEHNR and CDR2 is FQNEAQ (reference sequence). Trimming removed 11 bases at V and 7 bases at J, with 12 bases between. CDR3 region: CAPTARQPQHF. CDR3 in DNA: TGTGCCCCCACCGCGCGCCAGCCCCAGCATTTT.

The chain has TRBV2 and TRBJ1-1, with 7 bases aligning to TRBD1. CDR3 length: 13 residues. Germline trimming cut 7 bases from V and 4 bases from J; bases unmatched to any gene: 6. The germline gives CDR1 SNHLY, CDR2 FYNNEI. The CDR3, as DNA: TGTGCCAGCACCCAAGACAGGGTCACTGAAGCTTTCTTT. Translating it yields CASTQDRVTEAFF.

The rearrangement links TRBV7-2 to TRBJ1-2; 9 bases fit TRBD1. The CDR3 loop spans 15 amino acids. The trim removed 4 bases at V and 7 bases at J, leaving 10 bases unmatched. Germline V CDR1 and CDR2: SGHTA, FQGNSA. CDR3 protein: CASSSPAQGASGYTF. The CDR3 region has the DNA TGTGCCAGCAGCTCCCCCGCACAGGGGGCGTCTGGCTACACCTTC.

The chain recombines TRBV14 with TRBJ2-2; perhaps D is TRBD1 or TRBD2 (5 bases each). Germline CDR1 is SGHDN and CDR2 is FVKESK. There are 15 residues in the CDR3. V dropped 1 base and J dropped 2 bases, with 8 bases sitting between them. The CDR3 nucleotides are TGTGCCAGCAGCCAAGCTGGGGGTAACACCGGGGAGCTGTTTTTT. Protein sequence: CASSQAGGNTGELFF.

The CDR3 spells CASTPPATVNTGELFF. Here the CDR3 DNA reads TGTGCCAGCACCCCCCCCGCGACAGTGAACACCGGGGAGCTGTTTTTT. The chain joins TRBV7-9 to TRBJ2-2, with D tentatively TRBD1 (5 bases). Trimming cost V 7 bases and J 1 base, with 16 bases left between them. The CDR3 totals 16 residues. CDR1 SEHNR and CDR2 FQNEAQ come from the germline V gene (reference sequence).

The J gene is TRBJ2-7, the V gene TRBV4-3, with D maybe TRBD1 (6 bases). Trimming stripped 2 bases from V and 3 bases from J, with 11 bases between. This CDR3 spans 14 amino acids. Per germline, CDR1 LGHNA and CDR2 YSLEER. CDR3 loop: CASSQQGRIYEQYF. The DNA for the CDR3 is TGCGCCAGCAGCCAACAGGGGCGAATCTACGAGCAGTACTTC.

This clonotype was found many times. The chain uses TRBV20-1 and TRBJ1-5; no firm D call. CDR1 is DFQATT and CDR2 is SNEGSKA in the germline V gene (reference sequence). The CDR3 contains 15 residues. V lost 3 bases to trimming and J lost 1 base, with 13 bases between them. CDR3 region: CSASRAVRSNQPQHF. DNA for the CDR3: TGCAGTGCTAGTAGGGCAGTACGCAGCAATCAGCCCCAGCATTTT.

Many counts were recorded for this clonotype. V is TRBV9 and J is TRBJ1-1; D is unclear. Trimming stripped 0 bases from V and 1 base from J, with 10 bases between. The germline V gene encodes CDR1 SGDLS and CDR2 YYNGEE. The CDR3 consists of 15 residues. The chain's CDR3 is CASSVEPQENTEAFF. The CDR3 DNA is TGTGCCAGCAGCGTAGAGCCCCAGGAGAACACTGAAGCTTTCTTT.

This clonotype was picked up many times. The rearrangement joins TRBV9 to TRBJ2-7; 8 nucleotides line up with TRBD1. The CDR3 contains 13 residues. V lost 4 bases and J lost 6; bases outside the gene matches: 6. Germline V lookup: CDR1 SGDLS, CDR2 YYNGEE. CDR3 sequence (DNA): TGTGCCAGCAGCTATGGACAGGGCGGCGAGCAGTACTTC. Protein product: CASSYGQGGEQYF.

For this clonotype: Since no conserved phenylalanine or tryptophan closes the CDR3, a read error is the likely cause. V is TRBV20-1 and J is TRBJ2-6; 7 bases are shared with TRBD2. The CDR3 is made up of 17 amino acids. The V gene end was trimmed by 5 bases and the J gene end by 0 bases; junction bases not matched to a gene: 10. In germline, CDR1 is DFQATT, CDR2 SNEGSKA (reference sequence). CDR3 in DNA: TGCAGTGCTTCCACGTTAGCGGGTCACTCTGGGGCCAACGTCCTGACTCCA. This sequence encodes CSASTLAGHSGANVLTP.

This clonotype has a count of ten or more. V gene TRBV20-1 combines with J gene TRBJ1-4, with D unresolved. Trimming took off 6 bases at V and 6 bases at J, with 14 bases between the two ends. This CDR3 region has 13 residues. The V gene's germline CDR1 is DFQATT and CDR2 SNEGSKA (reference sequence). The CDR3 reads CSAYPPGHEKLFF. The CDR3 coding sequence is TGCAGTGCCTACCCTCCGGGCCATGAAAAACTGTTTTTT.

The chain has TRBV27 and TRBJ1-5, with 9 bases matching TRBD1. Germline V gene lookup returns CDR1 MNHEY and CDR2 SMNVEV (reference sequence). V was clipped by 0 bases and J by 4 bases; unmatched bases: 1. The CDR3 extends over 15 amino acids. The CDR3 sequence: CASSLSTGGNQPQHF. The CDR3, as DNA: TGTGCCAGCAGTTTATCGACAGGGGGGAATCAGCCCCAGCATTTT.

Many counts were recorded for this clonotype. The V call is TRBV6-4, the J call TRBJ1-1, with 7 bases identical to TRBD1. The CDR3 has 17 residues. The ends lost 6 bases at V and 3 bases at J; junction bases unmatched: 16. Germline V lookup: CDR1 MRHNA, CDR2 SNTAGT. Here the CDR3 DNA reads TGTGCCAGCAGACCGTCCCGGGACAGATTTGGGGACACTGAAGCTTTCTTT. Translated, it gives CASRPSRDRFGDTEAFF.

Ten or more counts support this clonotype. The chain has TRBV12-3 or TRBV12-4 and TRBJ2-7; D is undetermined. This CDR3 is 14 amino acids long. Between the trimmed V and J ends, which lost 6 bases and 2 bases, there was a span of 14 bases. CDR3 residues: CASSDQRVAYEQYF. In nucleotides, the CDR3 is TGTGCCAGCAGCGATCAGAGAGTGGCCTACGAGCAGTACTTC.

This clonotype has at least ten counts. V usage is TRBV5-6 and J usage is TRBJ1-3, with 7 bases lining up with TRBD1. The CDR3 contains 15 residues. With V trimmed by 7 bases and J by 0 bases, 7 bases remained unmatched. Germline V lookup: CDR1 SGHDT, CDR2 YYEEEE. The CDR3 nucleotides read TGTGCCAGCGGGCGGGGGACAGTCTCTGGAAACACCATATATTTT. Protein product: CASGRGTVSGNTIYF. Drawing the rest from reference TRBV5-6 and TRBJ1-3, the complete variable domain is DAGVTQSPTHLIKTRGQQVTLRCSPKSGHDTVSWYQQALGQGPQFIFQYYEEEERQRGNFPDRFSGHQFPNYSSELNVNALLLGDSALYLCASGRGTVSGNTIYFGEGSWLTVV.

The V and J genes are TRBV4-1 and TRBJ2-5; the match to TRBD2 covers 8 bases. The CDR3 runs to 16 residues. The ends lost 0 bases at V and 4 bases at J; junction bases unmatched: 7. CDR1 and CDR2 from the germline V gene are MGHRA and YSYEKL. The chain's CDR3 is CASSQDRAGDRETQYF. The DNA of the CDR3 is TGCGCCAGCAGCCAAGATCGAGCGGGAGACCGAGAGACCCAGTACTTC.

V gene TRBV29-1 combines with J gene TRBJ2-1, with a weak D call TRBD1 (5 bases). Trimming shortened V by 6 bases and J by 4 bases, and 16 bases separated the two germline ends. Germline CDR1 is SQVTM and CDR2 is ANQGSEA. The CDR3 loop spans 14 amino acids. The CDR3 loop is CSVPLGQIYNEQFF. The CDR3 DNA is TGCAGCGTCCCGTTGGGGCAGATTTACAATGAGCAGTTCTTC.

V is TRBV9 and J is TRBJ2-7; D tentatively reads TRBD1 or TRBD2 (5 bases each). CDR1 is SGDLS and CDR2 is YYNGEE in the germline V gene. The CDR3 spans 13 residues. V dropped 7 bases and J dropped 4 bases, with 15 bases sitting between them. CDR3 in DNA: TGTGCCAGCTCACCACCTGGGGGTTACGAGCAGTACTTC. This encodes CASSPPGGYEQYF.

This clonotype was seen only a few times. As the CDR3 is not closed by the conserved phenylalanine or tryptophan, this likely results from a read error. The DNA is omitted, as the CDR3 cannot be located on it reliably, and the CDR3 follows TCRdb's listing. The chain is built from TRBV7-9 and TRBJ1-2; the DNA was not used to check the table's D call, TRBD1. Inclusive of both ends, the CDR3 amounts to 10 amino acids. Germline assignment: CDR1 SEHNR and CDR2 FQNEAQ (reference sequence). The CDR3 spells CASSPGDSSG.

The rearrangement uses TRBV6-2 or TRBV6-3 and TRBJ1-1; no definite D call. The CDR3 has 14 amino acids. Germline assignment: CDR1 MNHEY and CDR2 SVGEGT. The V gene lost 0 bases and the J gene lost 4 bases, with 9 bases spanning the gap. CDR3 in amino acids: CASSYSSGVTEAFF. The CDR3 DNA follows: TGTGCCAGCAGTTACTCTTCCGGCGTCACTGAAGCTTTCTTT.

The CDR3 spells CASMGTGRSSGANVLTF. The CDR3 DNA follows: TGTGCCAGTATGGGGACAGGGAGAAGTAGTGGGGCCAACGTCCTGACTTTC. This sequence joins TRBV19 and TRBJ2-6, with 9 bases aligning to TRBD1. CDR1 LNHDA and CDR2 SQIVND come from the germline V gene (reference sequence). J gave up 3 bases and V 7 bases, and 10 bases lay outside the gene matches. CDR3 length equals 17 residues.

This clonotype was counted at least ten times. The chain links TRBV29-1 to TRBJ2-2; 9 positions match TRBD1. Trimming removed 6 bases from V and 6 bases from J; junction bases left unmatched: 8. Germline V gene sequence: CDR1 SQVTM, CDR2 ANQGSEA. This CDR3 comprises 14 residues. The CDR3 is CSVERDRDAGELFF. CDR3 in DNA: TGCAGCGTCGAACGGGACAGGGACGCCGGGGAGCTGTTTTTT.

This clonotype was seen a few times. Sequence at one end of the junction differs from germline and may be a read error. This CDR3 reads CSARDARGTSNQPQHF. For the CDR3, the DNA is TGCAGTGCTCGAGACGCTCGGGGGACTAGCAATCAGCCCCAGCATTTT. The chain uses TRBV20-1 and TRBJ1-5; possibly TRBD1 for D (5 bases). Germline-derived CDR1 and CDR2 are DFQATT and SNEGSKA (reference sequence). The CDR3 consists of 16 residues.

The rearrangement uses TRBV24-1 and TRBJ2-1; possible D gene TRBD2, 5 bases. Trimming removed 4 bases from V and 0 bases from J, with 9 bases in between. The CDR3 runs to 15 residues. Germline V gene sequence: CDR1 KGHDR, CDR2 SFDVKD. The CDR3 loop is CATSDGEGSYNEQFF. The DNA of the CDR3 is TGTGCCACCAGTGACGGGGAAGGCTCCTACAATGAGCAGTTCTTC.

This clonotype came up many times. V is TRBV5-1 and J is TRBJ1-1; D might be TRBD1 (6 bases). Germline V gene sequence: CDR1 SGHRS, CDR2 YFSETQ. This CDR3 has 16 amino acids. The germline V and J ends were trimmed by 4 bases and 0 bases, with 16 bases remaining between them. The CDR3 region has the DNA TGCGCCAGCAGCGCAAAACAGGGTCCTATGAACACTGAAGCTTTCTTT. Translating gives CASSAKQGPMNTEAFF. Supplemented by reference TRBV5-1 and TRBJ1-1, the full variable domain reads KAGVTQTPRYLIKTRGQQVTLSCSPISGHRSVSWYQQTPGQGLQFLFEYFSETQRNKGNFPGRFSGRQFSNSRSEMNVSTLELGDSALYLCASSAKQGPMNTEAFFGQGTRLTVV.

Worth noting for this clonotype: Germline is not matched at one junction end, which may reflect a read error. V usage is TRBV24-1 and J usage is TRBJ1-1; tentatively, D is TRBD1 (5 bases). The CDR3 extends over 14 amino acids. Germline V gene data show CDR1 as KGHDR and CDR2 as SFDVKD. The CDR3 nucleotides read TGTGCCAGCAGTGATCCGGGGGGAGGAACTGAAGCTTTCTTT. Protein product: CASSDPGGGTEAFF.

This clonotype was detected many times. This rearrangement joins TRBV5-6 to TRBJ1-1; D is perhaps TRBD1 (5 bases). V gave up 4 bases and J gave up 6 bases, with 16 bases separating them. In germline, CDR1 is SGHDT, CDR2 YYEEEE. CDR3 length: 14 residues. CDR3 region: CASSVQGFNSEAFF. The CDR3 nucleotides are TGTGCCAGCAGCGTGCAGGGTTTTAATTCTGAAGCTTTCTTT.

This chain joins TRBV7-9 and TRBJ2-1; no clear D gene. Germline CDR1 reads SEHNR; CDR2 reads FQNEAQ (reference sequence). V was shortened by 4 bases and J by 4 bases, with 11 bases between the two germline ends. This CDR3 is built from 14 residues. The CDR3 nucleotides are TGTGCCAGCAGCTCCCGAGGACCGTACAATGAGCAGTTCTTC. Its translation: CASSSRGPYNEQFF.

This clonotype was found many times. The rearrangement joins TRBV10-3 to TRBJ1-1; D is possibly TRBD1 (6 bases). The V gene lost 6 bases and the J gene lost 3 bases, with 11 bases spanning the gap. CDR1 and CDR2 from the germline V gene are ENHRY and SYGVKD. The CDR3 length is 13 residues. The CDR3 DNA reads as TGTGCCATCAGGGAGACAGGCCACACTGAAGCTTTCTTT. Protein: CAIRETGHTEAFF.

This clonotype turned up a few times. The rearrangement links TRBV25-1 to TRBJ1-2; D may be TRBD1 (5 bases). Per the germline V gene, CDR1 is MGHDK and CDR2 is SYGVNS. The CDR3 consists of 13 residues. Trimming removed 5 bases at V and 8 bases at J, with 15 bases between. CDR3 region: CASSKGRGHGYTF. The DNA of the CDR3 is TGTGCCAGCAGTAAGGGGAGGGGCCACGGCTACACCTTC.

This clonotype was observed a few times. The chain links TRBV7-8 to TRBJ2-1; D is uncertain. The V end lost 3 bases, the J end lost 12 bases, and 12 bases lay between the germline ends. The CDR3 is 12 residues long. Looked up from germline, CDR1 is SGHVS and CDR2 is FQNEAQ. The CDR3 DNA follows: TGTGCCAGCAGCTTTATCCAAGCGACGCAGTTCTTC. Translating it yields CASSFIQATQFF.

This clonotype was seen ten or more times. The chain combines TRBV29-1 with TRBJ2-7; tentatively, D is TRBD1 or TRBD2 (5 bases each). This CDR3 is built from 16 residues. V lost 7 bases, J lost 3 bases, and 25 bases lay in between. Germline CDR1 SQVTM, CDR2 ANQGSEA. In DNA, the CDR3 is TGCAGCGCCAAAATCGCTCAGGGTGGGACCTTCTACGAGCAGTACTTC. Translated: CSAKIAQGGTFYEQYF.